Following are 13 T cell receptor beta chains from one sample sequenced in a study of blood T cell repertoires in COVID-19. Generated by immunoSEQ multiplex PCR, the TCRdb table keeps only in-frame clones and is missing some. The sample has hundreds of thousands of clones, around 87% seen once; the top ten hold around 8%. Input material: peripheral blood. The source is a woman aged 45-65 years who had recovered from COVID-19.

The chain employs TRBV2 and TRBJ1-5; 7 nucleotides line up with TRBD1. The CDR3 contains 15 residues. Trimming cost V 4 bases and J 7 bases; bases outside gene matches: 10. CDR1 and CDR2 from the germline V gene are SNHLY and FYNNEI. In DNA, the CDR3 is TGTGCCAGCAGTGTGAGTTACAGGGGTCAGCAGCCCCAGCATTTT. It yields the protein CASSVSYRGQQPQHF.

The genes are TRBV19 and TRBJ2-5; D is unclear. The CDR3 sequence is 14 residues long. Trimming shortened V by 1 base and J by 1 base, and 7 bases separated the two germline ends. Germline loops: CDR1 LNHDA, CDR2 SQIVND (reference sequence). The CDR3 DNA follows: TGTGCCAGTAGTATAGCTACCGGCCAAGAGACCCAGTACTTC. Its protein is CASSIATGQETQYF.

The V call is TRBV6-2 or TRBV6-3, the J call TRBJ1-1; D unresolved. Deletions cut 2 bases from V and 4 bases from J, with 11 bases between. Germline CDR1 and CDR2: MNHEY and SVGEGT. This CDR3 is built from 14 residues. CDR3 DNA: TGTGCCAGCAGTTACCCCCCCGCGGGCACTGAAGCTTTCTTT. It encodes CASSYPPAGTEAFF.

This chain joins TRBV9 and TRBJ1-6; TRBD1 might be the D (6 bases). Germline assignment: CDR1 SGDLS and CDR2 YYNGEE. Between the trimmed V and J ends, which lost 3 bases and 9 bases, there was a span of 16 bases. CDR3 length equals 15 residues. The CDR3 protein is CASSEGVGLSSPLHF. The CDR3 coding sequence is TGTGCCAGCAGCGAGGGGGTGGGGCTCAGTTCACCCCTCCACTTT.

This chain uses TRBV24-1 with TRBJ2-3, with TRBD1 identical over 10 bases. Per germline, CDR1 KGHDR and CDR2 SFDVKD. The CDR3 contains 16 residues. V trimming: 4 bases; J trimming: 6 bases; junction bases outside the gene matches: 9. The CDR3 sequence: CATSDHRDRGLDTQYF. DNA for the CDR3: TGTGCCACCAGTGACCACCGGGACAGGGGTTTGGATACGCAGTATTTT.

This clone was detected only once. The V gene is TRBV7-6, the J gene TRBJ2-7; TRBD1 matches 9 bases. Germline values: CDR1 SGHVS, CDR2 FNYEAQ. The CDR3 covers 16 residues. Trimming removed 1 base from V and 3 bases from J; junction bases left unmatched: 7. The CDR3 sequence: CASSLGTRTGDYEQYF. The CDR3 DNA is TGTGCCAGCAGCTTAGGCACTCGGACAGGGGACTACGAGCAGTACTTC.

The V and J genes are TRBV15 and TRBJ2-1; D may be TRBD1 (5 bases). Between the trimmed V and J ends, which lost 0 bases and 7 bases, there was a span of 16 bases. The germline V gene encodes CDR1 LNHNV and CDR2 YYDKDF (reference sequence). The CDR3 loop spans 16 amino acids. CDR3 in DNA: TGTGCCACCAGCAGAGACGTGAGACAGTTATTGAATGAGCAGTTCTTC. This codes for CATSRDVRQLLNEQFF.

This rearrangement joins TRBV7-9 to TRBJ1-5; D may be TRBD1 (6 bases). CDR1 and CDR2 from the germline V gene are SEHNR and FQNEAQ (reference sequence). This CDR3 spans 16 amino acids. Trimming shortened V by 4 bases and J by 0 bases, and 13 bases separated the two germline ends. The DNA for the CDR3 is TGTGCCAGCAGCTCCACCGGACAGTATAGCAATCAGCCCCAGCATTTT. Its protein is CASSSTGQYSNQPQHF.

This clone has only one observation. The CDR3 nucleotides are TGTGCCTCTTCCCCGGGTAGCGGGGGTCCGTACAATGAGCAGTTCTTC. Its protein is CASSPGSGGPYNEQFF. The genes are TRBV19 and TRBJ2-1, with TRBD2 identical over 9 bases. This CDR3 spans 16 amino acids. CDR1 is LNHDA, CDR2 SQIVND, per germline (reference sequence). V lost 11 bases to trimming and J lost 4 bases; unmatched junction nucleotides: 15. Based on the CDR3 plus reference TRBV19 and TRBJ2-1, the full variable domain is DGGITQSPKYLFRKEGQNVTLSCEQNLNHDAMYWYRQDPGQGLRLIYYSQIVNDFQKGDIAEGYSVSREKKESFPLTVTSAQKNPTAFYLCASSPGSGGPYNEQFFGPGTRLTVL.

This chain connects TRBV7-9 to TRBJ1-2; TRBD1 matches at 12 bases. This CDR3 spans 15 amino acids. V lost 5 bases and J lost 8; bases outside the gene matches: 9. In germline, CDR1 is SEHNR, CDR2 FQNEAQ (reference sequence). This chain's CDR3 is CASSVGTGGSRGYTF. For the CDR3, the DNA is TGTGCCAGCAGCGTGGGGACAGGGGGCTCGAGGGGCTACACCTTC.

This chain links TRBV5-5 with TRBJ2-3; 12 bases agree with TRBD2. With 7 bases clipped from V and 4 bases from J, the junction kept 10 bases outside the gene matches. Per the germline V gene, CDR1 is SGHKS and CDR2 is YYEKEE (reference sequence). This CDR3 region has 16 residues. This chain's CDR3 is CASFPTSGRLADTQYF. CDR3 nucleotide sequence: TGTGCCAGCTTCCCGACTAGCGGGAGACTCGCAGATACGCAGTATTTT.

The chain joins TRBV5-4 to TRBJ2-2; unclear D gene. Germline values: CDR1 SGHNT, CDR2 YYREEE (reference sequence). CDR3 length equals 17 residues. V dropped 3 bases and J dropped 1 base, with 16 bases sitting between them. CDR3 sequence (DNA): TGTGCCAGCAGCTCGTCATTACAAAGAGGGAACACCGGGGAGCTGTTTTTT. Protein product: CASSSSLQRGNTGELFF. Based on the CDR3 plus reference TRBV5-4 and TRBJ2-2, the full variable domain is ETGVTQSPTHLIKTRGQQVTLRCSSQSGHNTVSWYQQALGQGPQFIFQYYREEENGRGNFPPRFSGLQFPNYSSELNVNALELDDSALYLCASSSSLQRGNTGELFFGEGSRLTVL.

V and J are TRBV4-1 and TRBJ2-1; 10 bases agree with TRBD2. Per germline, CDR1 MGHRA and CDR2 YSYEKL. The CDR3 contains 17 residues. Trimming at V came to 3 bases and at J to 7 bases, leaving 12 bases not matched to a gene. The CDR3 coding sequence is TGCGCCAGCAGCCACTTACTCGGCAGCGGGGGGGGAAATGAGCAGTTCTTC. This sequence encodes CASSHLLGSGGGNEQFF.